What follows is one TCR beta chain and its context. This record belongs to a study of blood T cell repertoires in COVID-19. Study in general: There were acute and convalescent COVID-19 samples, and they came from the United States, Italy and Spain. Sources were T cells, B-cell-depleted T cells, or PBMCs; the material itself was cDNA or gDNA.

Study processing details: Reference gene primers were amplified, and this amplification served to estimate nucleated cell counts. Sequenced by immunoSEQ multiplex PCR; TCRdb stores in-frame clones only, minus some. The DNA gave D and trimming, while V, J and clone size come from that table. This sample carries some 96,000 clones, about 82% of them seen once, and the ten largest clones take roughly 13%. The CDR3 covers 14 residues. J gave up 6 bases and V 4 bases, and 9 bases lay outside the gene matches. Germline V lookup: CDR1 SGHRS, CDR2 YFSETQ. The TCR was taken from a man in his fifties or sixties with active or convalescent COVID-19. Sequences were obtained from peripheral blood. The chain is built from TRBV5-1 and TRBJ1-2, with TRBD1 identical over 7 bases. CDR3 loop: CASSRPSQGDGYTF. In nucleotides, the CDR3 is TGCGCCAGCAGCCGTCCATCCCAGGGGGATGGCTACACCTTC.